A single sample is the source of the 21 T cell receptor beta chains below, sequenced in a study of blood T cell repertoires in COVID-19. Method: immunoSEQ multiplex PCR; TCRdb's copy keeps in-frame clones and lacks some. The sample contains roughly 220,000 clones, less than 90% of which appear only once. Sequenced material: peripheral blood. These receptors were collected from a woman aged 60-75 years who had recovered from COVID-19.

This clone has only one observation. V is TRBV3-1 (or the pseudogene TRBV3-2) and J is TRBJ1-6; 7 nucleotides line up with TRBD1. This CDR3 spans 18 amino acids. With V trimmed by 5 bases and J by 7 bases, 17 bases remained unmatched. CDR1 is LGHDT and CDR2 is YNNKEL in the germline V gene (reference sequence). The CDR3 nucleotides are TGTGCCAGCAGCTCCCTTACCACCACAGGGGAGAAAAATTCACCCCTCCACTTT. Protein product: CASSSLTTTGEKNSPLHF.

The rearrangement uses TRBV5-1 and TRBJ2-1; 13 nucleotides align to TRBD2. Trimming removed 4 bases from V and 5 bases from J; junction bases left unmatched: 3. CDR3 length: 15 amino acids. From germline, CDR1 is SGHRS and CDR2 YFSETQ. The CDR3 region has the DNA TGCGCCAGCAGCAGCGGGACTAGCGGGAACAATGAGCAGTTCTTC. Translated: CASSSGTSGNNEQFF.

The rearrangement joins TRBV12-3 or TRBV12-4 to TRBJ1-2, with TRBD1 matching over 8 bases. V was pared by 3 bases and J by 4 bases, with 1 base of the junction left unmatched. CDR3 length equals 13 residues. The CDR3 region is CASSFGTGYGYTF. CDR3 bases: TGTGCCAGCAGTTTTGGGACAGGCTATGGCTACACCTTC.

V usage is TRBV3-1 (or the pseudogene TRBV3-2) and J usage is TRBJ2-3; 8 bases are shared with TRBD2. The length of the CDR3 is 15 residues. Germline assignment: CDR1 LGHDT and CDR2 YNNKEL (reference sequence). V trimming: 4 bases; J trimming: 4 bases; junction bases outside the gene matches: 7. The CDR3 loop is CASSRILAAPDTQYF. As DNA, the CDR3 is TGTGCCAGCAGCCGGATACTAGCGGCGCCAGATACGCAGTATTTT.

CDR3 nucleotides: TGTGCCAGCGTCAGAACAGGGGGCAAGTACTTC. The encoded protein is CASVRTGGKYF. The gene calls are TRBV6-5 and TRBJ2-7; 9 nucleotides line up with TRBD1. The CDR3 runs to 11 residues. The V segment lost 8 bases and the J segment 11 bases; nucleotides outside the gene matches: 7. CDR1 and CDR2 (germline): MNHEY, SVGAGI.

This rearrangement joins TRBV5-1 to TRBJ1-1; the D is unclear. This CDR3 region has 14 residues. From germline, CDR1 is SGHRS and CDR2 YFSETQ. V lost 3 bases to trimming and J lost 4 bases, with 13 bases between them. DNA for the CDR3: TGCGCCAGCAGCTCCGCGGGTGGAGGCACTGAAGCTTTCTTT. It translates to CASSSAGGGTEAFF.

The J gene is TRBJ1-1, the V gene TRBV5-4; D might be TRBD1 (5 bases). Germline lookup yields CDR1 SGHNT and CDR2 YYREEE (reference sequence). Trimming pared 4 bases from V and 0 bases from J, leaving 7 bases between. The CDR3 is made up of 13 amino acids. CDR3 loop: CASSRTLNTEAFF. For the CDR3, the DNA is TGTGCCAGCAGCCGGACATTGAACACTGAAGCTTTCTTT.

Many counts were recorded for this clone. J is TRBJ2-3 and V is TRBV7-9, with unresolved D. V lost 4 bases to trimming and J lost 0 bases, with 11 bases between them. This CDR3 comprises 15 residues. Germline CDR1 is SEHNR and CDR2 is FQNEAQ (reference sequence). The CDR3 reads CASSSIQTSTDTQYF. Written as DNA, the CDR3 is TGTGCCAGCAGCTCAATACAGACCAGCACAGATACGCAGTATTTT. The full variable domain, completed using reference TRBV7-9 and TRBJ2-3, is DTGVSQNPRHKITKRGQNVTFRCDPISEHNRLYWYRQTLGQGPEFLTYFQNEAQLEKSRLLSDRFSAERPKGSFSTLEIQRTEQGDSAMYLCASSSIQTSTDTQYFGPGTRLTVL.

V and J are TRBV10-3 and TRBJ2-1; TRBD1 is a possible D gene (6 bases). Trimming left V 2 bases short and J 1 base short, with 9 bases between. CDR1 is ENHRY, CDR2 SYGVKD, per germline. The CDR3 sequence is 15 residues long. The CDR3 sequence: CAISEIRGSYNEQFF. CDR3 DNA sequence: TGTGCCATCAGTGAGATTAGGGGGTCCTACAATGAGCAGTTCTTC.

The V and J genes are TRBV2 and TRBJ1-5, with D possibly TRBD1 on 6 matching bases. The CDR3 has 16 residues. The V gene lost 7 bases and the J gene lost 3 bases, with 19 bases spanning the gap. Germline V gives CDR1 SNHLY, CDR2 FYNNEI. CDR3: CASTTGGGAINQPQHF. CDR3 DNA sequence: TGTGCCAGCACGACGGGGGGGGGCGCGATCAATCAGCCCCAGCATTTT. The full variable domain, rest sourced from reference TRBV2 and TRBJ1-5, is EPEVTQTPSHQVTQMGQEVILRCVPISNHLYFYWYRQILGQKVEFLVSFYNNEISEKSEIFDDQFSVERPDGSNFTLKIRSTKLEDSAMYFCASTTGGGAINQPQHFGDGTRLSIL.

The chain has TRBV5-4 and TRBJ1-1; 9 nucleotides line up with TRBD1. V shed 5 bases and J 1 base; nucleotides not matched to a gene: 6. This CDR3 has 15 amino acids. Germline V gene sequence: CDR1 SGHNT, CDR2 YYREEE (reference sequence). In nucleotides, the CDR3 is TGTGCCAGCAGAAGACAGGGGGGACAGAACACTGAAGCTTTCTTT. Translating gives CASRRQGGQNTEAFF. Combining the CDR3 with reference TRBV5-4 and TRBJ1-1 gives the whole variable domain ETGVTQSPTHLIKTRGQQVTLRCSSQSGHNTVSWYQQALGQGPQFIFQYYREEENGRGNFPPRFSGLQFPNYSSELNVNALELDDSALYLCASRRQGGQNTEAFFGQGTRLTVV.

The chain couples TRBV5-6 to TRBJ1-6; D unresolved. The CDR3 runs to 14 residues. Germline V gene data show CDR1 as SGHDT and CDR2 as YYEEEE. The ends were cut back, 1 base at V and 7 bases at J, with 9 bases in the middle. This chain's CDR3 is CASSLRGRNSPLHF. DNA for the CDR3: TGTGCCAGCAGCTTGAGAGGGAGGAATTCACCCCTCCACTTT.

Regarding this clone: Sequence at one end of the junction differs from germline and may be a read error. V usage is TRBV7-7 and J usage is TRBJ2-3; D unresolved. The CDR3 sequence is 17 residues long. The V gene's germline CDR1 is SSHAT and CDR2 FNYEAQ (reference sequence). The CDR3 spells CASSLELGSDSTDTQYF. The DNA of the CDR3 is TGTGCTAGCAGCTTAGAACTCGGCAGCGATAGCACAGATACGCAGTATTTT.

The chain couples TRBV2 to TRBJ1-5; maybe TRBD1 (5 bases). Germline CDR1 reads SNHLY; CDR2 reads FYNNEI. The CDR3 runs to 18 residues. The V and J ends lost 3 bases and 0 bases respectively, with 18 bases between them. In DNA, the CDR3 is TGTGCCAGCAGTGAGCCTTTTCCCGACAGATATAGCAATCAGCCCCAGCATTTT. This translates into CASSEPFPDRYSNQPQHF.

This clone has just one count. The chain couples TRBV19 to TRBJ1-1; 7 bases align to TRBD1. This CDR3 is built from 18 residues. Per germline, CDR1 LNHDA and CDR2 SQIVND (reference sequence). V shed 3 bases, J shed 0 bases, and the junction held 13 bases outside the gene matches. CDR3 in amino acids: CASSIWRDRITVNTEAFF. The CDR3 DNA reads TGTGCCAGTAGTATCTGGAGGGACAGAATAACTGTGAACACTGAAGCTTTCTTT.

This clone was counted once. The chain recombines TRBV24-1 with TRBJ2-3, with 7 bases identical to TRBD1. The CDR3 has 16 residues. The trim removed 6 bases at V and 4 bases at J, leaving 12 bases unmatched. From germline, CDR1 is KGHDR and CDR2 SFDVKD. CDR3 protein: CATSSSKTGFPDTQYF. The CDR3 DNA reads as TGTGCCACCAGTAGCAGTAAGACAGGGTTTCCAGATACGCAGTATTTT.

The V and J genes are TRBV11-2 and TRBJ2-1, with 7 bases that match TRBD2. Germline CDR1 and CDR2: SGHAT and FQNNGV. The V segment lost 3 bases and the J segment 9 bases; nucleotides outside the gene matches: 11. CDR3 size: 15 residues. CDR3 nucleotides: TGTGCCAGCAGCTTTAGCCGCCAGGGAGGGACTGAGCAGTTCTTC. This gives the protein CASSFSRQGGTEQFF.

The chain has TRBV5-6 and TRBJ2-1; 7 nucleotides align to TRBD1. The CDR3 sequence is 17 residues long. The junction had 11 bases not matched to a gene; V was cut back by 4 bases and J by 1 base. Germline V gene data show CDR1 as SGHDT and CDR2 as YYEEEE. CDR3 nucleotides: TGTGCCAGCAGCCGTACGGGACAGTTGAATTCCTACAATGAGCAGTTCTTC. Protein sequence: CASSRTGQLNSYNEQFF.

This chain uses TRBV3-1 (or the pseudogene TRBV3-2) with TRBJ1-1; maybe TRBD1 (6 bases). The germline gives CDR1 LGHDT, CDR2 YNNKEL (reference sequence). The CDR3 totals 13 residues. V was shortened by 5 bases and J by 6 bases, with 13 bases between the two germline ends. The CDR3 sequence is CASSSQGRSEAFF. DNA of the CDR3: TGTGCCAGCAGCTCACAGGGTCGGTCTGAAGCTTTCTTT.

CDR3 DNA: TGTGCCAGCACCCCCGGACAGGGGGAAGGCTACACCTTC. It translates to CASTPGQGEGYTF. This chain connects TRBV6-5 to TRBJ1-2; 10 nucleotides line up with TRBD1. J was trimmed by 8 bases and V by 7 bases; bases with no gene match: 7. This CDR3 has 13 residues. Germline CDR1 MNHEY, CDR2 SVGAGI.

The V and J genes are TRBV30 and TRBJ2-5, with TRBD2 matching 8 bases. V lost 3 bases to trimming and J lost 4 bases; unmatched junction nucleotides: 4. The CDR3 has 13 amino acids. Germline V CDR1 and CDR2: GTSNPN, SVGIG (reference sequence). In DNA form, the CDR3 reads TGTGCCTGGAGAACGGGGGGGGGAGAGACCCAGTACTTC. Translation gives CAWRTGGGETQYF.